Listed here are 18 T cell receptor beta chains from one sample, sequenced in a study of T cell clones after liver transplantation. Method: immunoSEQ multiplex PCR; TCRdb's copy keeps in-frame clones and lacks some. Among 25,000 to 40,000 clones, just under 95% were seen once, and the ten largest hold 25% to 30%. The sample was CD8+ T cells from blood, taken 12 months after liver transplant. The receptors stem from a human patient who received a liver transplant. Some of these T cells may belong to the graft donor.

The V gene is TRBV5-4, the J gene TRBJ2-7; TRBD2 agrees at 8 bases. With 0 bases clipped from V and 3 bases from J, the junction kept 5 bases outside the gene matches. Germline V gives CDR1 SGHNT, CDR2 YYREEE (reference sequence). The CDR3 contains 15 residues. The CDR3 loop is CASSLEREGYYEQYF. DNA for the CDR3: TGTGCCAGCAGCTTGGAACGGGAGGGTTACTACGAGCAGTACTTC. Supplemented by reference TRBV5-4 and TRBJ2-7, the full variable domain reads ETGVTQSPTHLIKTRGQQVTLRCSSQSGHNTVSWYQQALGQGPQFIFQYYREEENGRGNFPPRFSGLQFPNYSSELNVNALELDDSALYLCASSLEREGYYEQYFGPGTRLTVT.

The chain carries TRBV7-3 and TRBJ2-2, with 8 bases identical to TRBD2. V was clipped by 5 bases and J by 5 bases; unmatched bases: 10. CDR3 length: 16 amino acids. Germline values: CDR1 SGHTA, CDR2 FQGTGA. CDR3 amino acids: CASSTRGLAGTGELFF. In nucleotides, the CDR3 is TGTGCCAGCAGCACCCGGGGGCTAGCGGGTACCGGGGAGCTGTTTTTT.

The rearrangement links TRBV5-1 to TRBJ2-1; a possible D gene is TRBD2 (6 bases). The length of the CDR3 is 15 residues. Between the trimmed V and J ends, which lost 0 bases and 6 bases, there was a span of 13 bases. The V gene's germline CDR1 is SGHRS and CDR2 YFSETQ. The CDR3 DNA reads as TGCGCCAGCAGCTTGGGTGCGGGGAGTATCAATGAGCAGTTCTTC. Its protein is CASSLGAGSINEQFF.

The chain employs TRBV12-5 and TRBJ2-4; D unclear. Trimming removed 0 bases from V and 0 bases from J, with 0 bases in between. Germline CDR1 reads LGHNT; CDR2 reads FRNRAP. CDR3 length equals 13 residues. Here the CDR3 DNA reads TGTGCTAGTGGTTTGGTAGCCAAAAACATTCAGTACTTC. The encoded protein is CASGLVAKNIQYF. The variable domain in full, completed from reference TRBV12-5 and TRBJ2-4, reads DARVTQTPRHKVTEMGQEVTMRCQPILGHNTVFWYRQTMMQGLELLAYFRNRAPLDDSGMPKDRFSAEMPDATLATLKIQPSEPRDSAVYFCASGLVAKNIQYFGAGTRLSVL.

The CDR3 nucleotides are TGTGCCAGCAGTCCCAACAGGGTAGCTAGCACAGATACGCAGTATTTT. Translation: CASSPNRVASTDTQYF. The chain couples TRBV6-6 to TRBJ2-3, with D perhaps TRBD1 (6 bases). Trimming cost V 5 bases and J 0 bases, with 15 bases left between them. Germline loops: CDR1 MNHNY, CDR2 SVGAGI (reference sequence). This CDR3 is 16 amino acids long.

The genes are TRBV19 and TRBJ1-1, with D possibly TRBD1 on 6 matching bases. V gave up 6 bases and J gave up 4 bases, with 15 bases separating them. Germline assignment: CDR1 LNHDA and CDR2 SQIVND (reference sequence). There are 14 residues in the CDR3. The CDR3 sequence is CASSTSWGLTEAFF. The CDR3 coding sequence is TGTGCCAGTAGCACCTCTTGGGGGCTCACTGAAGCTTTCTTT.

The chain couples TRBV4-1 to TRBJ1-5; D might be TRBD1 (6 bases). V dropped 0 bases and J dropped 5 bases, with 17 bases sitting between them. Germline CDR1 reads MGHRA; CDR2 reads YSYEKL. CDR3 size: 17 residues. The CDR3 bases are TGCGCCAGCAGCCAAGATGAGAACACAGGGTGGGATCAGCCCCAGCATTTT. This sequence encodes CASSQDENTGWDQPQHF.

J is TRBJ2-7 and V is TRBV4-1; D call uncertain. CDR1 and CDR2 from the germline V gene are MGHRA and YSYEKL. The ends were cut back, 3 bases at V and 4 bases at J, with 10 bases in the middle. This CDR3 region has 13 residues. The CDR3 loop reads CASSHRLEYEQYF. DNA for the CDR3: TGCGCCAGCAGCCACCGCCTCGAGTACGAGCAGTACTTC.

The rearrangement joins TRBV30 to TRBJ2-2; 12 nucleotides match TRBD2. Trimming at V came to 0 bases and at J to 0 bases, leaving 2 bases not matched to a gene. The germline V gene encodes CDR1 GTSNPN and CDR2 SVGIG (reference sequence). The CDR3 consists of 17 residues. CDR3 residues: CAWSVWTSGTNTGELFF. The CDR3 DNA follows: TGTGCCTGGAGTGTTTGGACTAGCGGGACGAACACCGGGGAGCTGTTTTTT.

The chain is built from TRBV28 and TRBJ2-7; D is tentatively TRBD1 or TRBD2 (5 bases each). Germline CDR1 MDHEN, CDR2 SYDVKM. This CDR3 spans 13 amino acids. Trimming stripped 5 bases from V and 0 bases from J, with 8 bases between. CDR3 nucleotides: TGTGCCAGCAGTGGGGACCACTCCTACGAGCAGTACTTC. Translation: CASSGDHSYEQYF. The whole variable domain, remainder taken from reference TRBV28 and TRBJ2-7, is DVKVTQSSRYLVKRTGEKVFLECVQDMDHENMFWYRQDPGLGLRLIYFSYDVKMKEKGDIPEGYSVSREKKERFSLILESASTNQTSMYLCASSGDHSYEQYFGPGTRLTVT.

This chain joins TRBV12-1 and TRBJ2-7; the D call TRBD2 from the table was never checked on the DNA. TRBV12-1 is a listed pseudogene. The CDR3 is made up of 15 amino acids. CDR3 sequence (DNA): TGTGCCAGCAGCTTCCTCCGGGAGTTATGGAGGGAGCAGTACTTC. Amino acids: CASSFLRELWREQYF.

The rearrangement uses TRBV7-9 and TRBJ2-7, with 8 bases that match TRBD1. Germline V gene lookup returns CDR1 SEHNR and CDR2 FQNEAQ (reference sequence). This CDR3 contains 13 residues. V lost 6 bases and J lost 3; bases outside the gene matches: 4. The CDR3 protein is CASRPDRDYEQYF. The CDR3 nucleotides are TGTGCCAGCAGACCGGACAGGGACTACGAGCAGTACTTC. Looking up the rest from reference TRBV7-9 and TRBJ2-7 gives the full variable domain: DTGVSQNPRHKITKRGQNVTFRCDPISEHNRLYWYRQTLGQGPEFLTYFQNEAQLEKSRLLSDRFSAERPKGSFSTLEIQRTEQGDSAMYLCASRPDRDYEQYFGPGTRLTVT.

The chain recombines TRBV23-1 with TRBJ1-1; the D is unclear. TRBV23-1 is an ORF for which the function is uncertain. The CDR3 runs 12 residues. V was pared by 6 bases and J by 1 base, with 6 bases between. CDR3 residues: CASSPRNTEAFF. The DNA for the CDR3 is TGCGCCAGCAGCCCTAGGAACACTGAAGCTTTCTTT.

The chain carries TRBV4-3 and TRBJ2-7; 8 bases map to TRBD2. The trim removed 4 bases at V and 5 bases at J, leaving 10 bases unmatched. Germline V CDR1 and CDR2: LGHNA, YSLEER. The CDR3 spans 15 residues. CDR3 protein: CASSLSSGGLDEQYF. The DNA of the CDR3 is TGCGCCAGCAGCCTATCCTCGGGGGGGCTGGACGAGCAGTACTTC.

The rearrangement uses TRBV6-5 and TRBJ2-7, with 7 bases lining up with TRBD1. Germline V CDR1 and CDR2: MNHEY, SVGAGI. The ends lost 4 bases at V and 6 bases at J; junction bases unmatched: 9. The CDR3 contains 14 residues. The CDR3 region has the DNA TGTGCCAGCAGTTCTCTACAGGGGATGAGCGAGCAGTACTTC. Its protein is CASSSLQGMSEQYF.

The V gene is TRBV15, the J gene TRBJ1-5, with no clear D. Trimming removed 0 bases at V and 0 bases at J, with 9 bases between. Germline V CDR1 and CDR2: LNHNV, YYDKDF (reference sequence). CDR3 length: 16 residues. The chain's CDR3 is CATSRDRAASNQPQHF. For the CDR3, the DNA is TGTGCCACCAGCAGAGATAGGGCGGCTAGCAATCAGCCCCAGCATTTT.

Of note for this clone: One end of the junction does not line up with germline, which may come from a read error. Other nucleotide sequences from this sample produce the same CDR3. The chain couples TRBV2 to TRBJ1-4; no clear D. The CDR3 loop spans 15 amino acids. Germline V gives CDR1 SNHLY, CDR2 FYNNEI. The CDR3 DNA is TGCGCCAGCATTCTCTCGATTGCAACTAATGAAAAACTGTTTTTT. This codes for CASILSIATNEKLFF. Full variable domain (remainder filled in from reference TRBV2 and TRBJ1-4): EPEVTQTPSHQVTQMGQEVILRCVPISNHLYFYWYRQILGQKVEFLVSFYNNEISEKSEIFDDQFSVERPDGSNFTLKIRSTKLEDSAMYFCASILSIATNEKLFFGSGTQLSVL.

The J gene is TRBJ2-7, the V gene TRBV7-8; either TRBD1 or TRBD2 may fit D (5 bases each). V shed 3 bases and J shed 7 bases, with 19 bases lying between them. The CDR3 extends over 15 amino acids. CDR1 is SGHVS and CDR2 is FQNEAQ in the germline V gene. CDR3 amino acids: CASSLNQGPSGEQYF. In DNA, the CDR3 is TGTGCCAGCAGCTTGAATCAGGGTCCGTCGGGGGAGCAGTACTTC.